This T cell receptor (beta chain) appears in the sequencing data of a study of CXCR4 blockade with PD-1 therapy in pancreatic cancer. Points from the study as a whole: Without paired alpha-beta data, shared specificity of dominant clones is unconfirmed. Clone frequency correlated with its number of distinct nucleotide rearrangements. Intratumoral clonality (mean approximately 0.15) exceeded healthy blood (more than 0.045) but did not track survival.

No neoadjuvant therapy was given before resection to the patients supplying these archived tumor blocks. About this clone itself: Antigen specificity is unknown.

The germline V gene has CDR1 MGHDK and CDR2 SYGVNS. The CDR3 extends over 17 amino acids. V gave up 4 bases and J gave up 5 bases, with 20 bases separating them. The assay was immunoSEQ multiplex PCR, and TCRdb's table has in-frame clones only and misses some. The sample shows roughly 3,500 clones, 41% of them seen only once. V usage is TRBV25-1 and J usage is TRBJ2-2; D might be TRBD2 (6 bases). The source material was tumor tissue. The sequence was obtained from a human donor with pancreatic ductal adenocarcinoma. This CDR3 reads CASSGTTGTFSTGELFF. CDR3 nucleotide sequence: TGTGCCAGCAGTGGGACAACCGGGACTTTCTCGACCGGGGAGCTGTTTTTT.